This TCR beta chain emerged from a study of T cell responses to AZD1222 COVID-19 vaccine. Germline V gene data show CDR1 as MGHDK and CDR2 as SYGVNS. Trimming removed 2 bases from V and 6 bases from J; junction bases left unmatched: 14. There are 17 residues in the CDR3. Measured with immunoSEQ multiplex PCR; TCRdb has only the in-frame clones, and not every one. Among about 150,000 clones listed, roughly nine tenths were seen once. This sequence was found in an adult who had recovered from COVID-19. Sequencing used peripheral blood, obtained after recovery from COVID-19. V and J are TRBV25-1 and TRBJ2-3; 7 nucleotides match TRBD2. Here the CDR3 DNA reads TGTGCCAGCAGTGAAAAGGTGCGCGGGAGAAGAGGGGATACGCAGTATTTT. It is translated as CASSEKVRGRRGDTQYF. Complete variable domain (other parts from reference TRBV25-1 and TRBJ2-3): EADIYQTPRYLVIGTGKKITLECSQTMGHDKMYWYQQDPGMELHLIHYSYGVNSTEKGDLSSESTVSRIRTEHFPLTLESARPSHTSQYLCASSEKVRGRRGDTQYFGPGTRLTVL.